Shown below are 25 T cell receptor beta chains from a single sample sequenced in a study of T cell responses to AZD1222 COVID-19 vaccine. Clones were sequenced by immunoSEQ multiplex PCR, and TCRdb holds only the in-frame ones, with some missing. The top ten clones hold 1.4% of a sample with more than 90,000 clones, more than 70% of them seen once. This sample comprised peripheral blood, obtained on day 0 of AZD1222 vaccination. The receptors stem from an adult in good health.

Only one count was recorded for this clone. The chain uses TRBV15 and TRBJ2-1, with no clear D. Trimming took off 1 base at V and 8 bases at J, with 15 bases between the two ends. CDR3 length: 15 residues. Germline V gene data show CDR1 as LNHNV and CDR2 as YYDKDF (reference sequence). The CDR3 loop reads CATSRGPQRHDEQFF. CDR3 DNA sequence: TGTGCCACCAGCAGAGGGCCACAACGTCACGATGAGCAGTTCTTC. The complete variable domain, with remaining parts taken from reference TRBV15 and TRBJ2-1, reads DAMVIQNPRYQVTQFGKPVTLSCSQTLNHNVMYWYQQKSSQAPKLLFHYYDKDFNNEADTPDNFQSRRPNTSFCFLDIRSPGLGDTAMYLCATSRGPQRHDEQFFGPGTRLTVL.

Details on this clone: Different DNA sequences within this sample yield the same CDR3. The genes are TRBV25-1 and TRBJ1-1; D not certain. The CDR3 runs 11 residues. Germline V gene sequence: CDR1 MGHDK, CDR2 SYGVNS. The V gene lost 3 bases and the J gene lost 1 base, with 0 bases spanning the gap. CDR3: CASSENTEAFF. The CDR3 bases are TGTGCCAGCAGTGAGAACACTGAAGCTTTCTTT. Complete variable domain (other parts from reference TRBV25-1 and TRBJ1-1): EADIYQTPRYLVIGTGKKITLECSQTMGHDKMYWYQQDPGMELHLIHYSYGVNSTEKGDLSSESTVSRIRTEHFPLTLESARPSHTSQYLCASSENTEAFFGQGTRLTVV.

Here the CDR3 DNA reads TGTGCCAGCAGTTTAAGGGTTAGCGGCTACACCTTC. Protein product: CASSLRVSGYTF. V gene TRBV6-2 or TRBV6-3 combines with J gene TRBJ1-2, with unresolved D. V shed 4 bases and J shed 8 bases, with 11 bases lying between them. This CDR3 region has 12 residues. Germline CDR1 MNHEY, CDR2 SVGEGT.

The genes are TRBV28 and TRBJ1-4; D is undetermined. The CDR3 covers 17 residues. CDR1 is MDHEN and CDR2 is SYDVKM in the germline V gene. Trimming removed 2 bases from V and 3 bases from J, with 16 bases in between. CDR3 sequence: CASSLGPYAISNEKLFF. DNA for the CDR3: TGTGCCAGCAGTTTAGGACCCTATGCCATATCTAATGAAAAACTGTTTTTT.

This clone was seen a single time. V and J are TRBV28 and TRBJ1-5, with TRBD1 as a possible D gene (6 bases). The germline CDR1 and CDR2 sequences are MDHEN and SYDVKM. Trimming took off 2 bases at V and 6 bases at J, with 14 bases between the two ends. This CDR3 spans 15 amino acids. The CDR3 coding sequence is TGTGCCAGCAGTTTAAATAGGGGGTATAGTCAGCCCCAGCATTTT. Its protein is CASSLNRGYSQPQHF.

The rearrangement uses TRBV6-5 and TRBJ1-1; D gene unclear. This CDR3 region has 12 residues. Germline CDR1 and CDR2: MNHEY and SVGAGI. Trimming took 7 bases from V and 1 from J, leaving 7 bases between them. CDR3 coding DNA: TGTGCCAGCATAGGTCAGAACACTGAAGCTTTCTTT. It codes for CASIGQNTEAFF.

The chain employs TRBV6-2 or TRBV6-3 and TRBJ2-7; 7 nucleotides align to TRBD1. Germline-derived CDR1 and CDR2 are MNHEY and SVGEGT. With 2 bases clipped from V and 1 base from J, the junction kept 11 bases outside the gene matches. CDR3 size: 17 residues. In nucleotides, the CDR3 is TGTGCCAGCAGTTACCCTAAATCCCGACAGGGTTCCTACGAGCAGTACTTC. As protein: CASSYPKSRQGSYEQYF.

This rearrangement joins TRBV18 to TRBJ1-2; TRBD1 might be the D (6 bases). V was clipped by 3 bases and J by 4 bases, with 15 bases between them. The length of the CDR3 is 15 residues. From germline, CDR1 is KGHSH and CDR2 LQKENI. CDR3 sequence: CASSPGQGRGYGYTF. The CDR3 bases are TGTGCCAGCTCACCGGGGCAGGGGCGAGGCTATGGCTACACCTTC.

The V gene is TRBV14, the J gene TRBJ1-2; D gene uncertain. This CDR3 has 12 residues. V was clipped by 0 bases and J by 8 bases, with 7 bases between them. Germline loops: CDR1 SGHDN, CDR2 FVKESK. The DNA for the CDR3 is TGTGCCAGCAGCCAAGAAAGTGAGGGCTACACCTTC. Translated, it gives CASSQESEGYTF.

The chain couples TRBV18 to TRBJ1-5; D not certain. This CDR3 region has 15 residues. Per the germline V gene, CDR1 is KGHSH and CDR2 is LQKENI. Trimming took off 4 bases at V and 9 bases at J, with 19 bases between the two ends. The CDR3 bases are TGTGCCAGCTCACGTGACCCGGGAGATAGGTGGCCCCAGCATTTT. Its translation is CASSRDPGDRWPQHF.

The chain couples TRBV5-1 to TRBJ2-2; D is unclear. Germline loops: CDR1 SGHRS, CDR2 YFSETQ. The CDR3 has 14 residues. Trimming pared 3 bases from V and 0 bases from J, leaving 6 bases between. The CDR3 DNA sequence: TGCGCCAGCAGCTCGGGTCCGAACACCGGGGAGCTGTTTTTT. Its protein is CASSSGPNTGELFF.

The V gene is TRBV3-1 (or the pseudogene TRBV3-2), the J gene TRBJ1-2, with D possibly matching TRBD1 (6 bases). The V and J ends lost 3 bases and 8 bases respectively, with 10 bases between them. The length of the CDR3 is 12 residues. Germline V lookup: CDR1 LGHDT, CDR2 YNNKEL (reference sequence). CDR3 in DNA: TGTGCCAGCAGCCAGGGGGGGCGAGGCTACACCTTC. It codes for CASSQGGRGYTF.

Comment on this clone: At one boundary the junction diverges from the germline segment, which might be a read error. The chain combines TRBV27 with TRBJ2-7; 7 positions match TRBD2. Germline V gene data show CDR1 as MNHEY and CDR2 as SMNVEV (reference sequence). This CDR3 contains 15 residues. CDR3 in amino acids: CASSYGGGSSNEQYF. CDR3 bases: TGTGCCAGCAGTTATGGGGGAGGGTCCTCCAACGAGCAGTACTTC.

The chain joins TRBV19 to TRBJ1-2; possible D gene TRBD1, 5 bases. The CDR3 covers 13 residues. Per the germline V gene, CDR1 is LNHDA and CDR2 is SQIVND (reference sequence). Between the trimmed V and J ends, which lost 6 bases and 6 bases, there was a span of 14 bases. This chain's CDR3 is CASRNQGDDGYTF. In DNA form, the CDR3 reads TGTGCCAGTAGGAACCAAGGGGATGATGGCTACACCTTC.

This rearrangement joins TRBV4-3 to TRBJ1-4; D ambiguous. Trimming stripped 0 bases from V and 8 bases from J, with 13 bases between. The CDR3 length is 15 residues. The germline gives CDR1 LGHNA, CDR2 YSLEER. The CDR3 spells CASSQEGFENEKLFF. The DNA for the CDR3 is TGCGCCAGCAGCCAAGAAGGGTTTGAAAACGAAAAACTGTTTTTT.

V gene TRBV24-1 combines with J gene TRBJ2-1, with D perhaps TRBD2 (6 bases). This CDR3 comprises 20 residues. V was trimmed by 4 bases and J by 2 bases, leaving 26 bases between them. The germline V gene encodes CDR1 KGHDR and CDR2 SFDVKD. Here the CDR3 DNA reads TGTGCCACCAGTGACCCTTTCGCTAGAGGGCGGGAACCTACCTACAATGAGCAGTTCTTC. This sequence encodes CATSDPFARGREPTYNEQFF.

The sample holds one count of this clone. The chain recombines TRBV5-4 with TRBJ2-5, with a tentative D call TRBD2 (5 bases). Germline V gene data show CDR1 as SGHNT and CDR2 as YYREEE (reference sequence). The CDR3 is 15 residues long. Deletions cut 0 bases from V and 2 bases from J, with 11 bases between. This CDR3 is CASSLGSGIQETQYF. The DNA of the CDR3 is TGTGCCAGCAGCTTGGGGTCCGGGATTCAAGAGACCCAGTACTTC.

The rearrangement joins TRBV5-1 to TRBJ2-7, with D unresolved. Germline CDR1 SGHRS, CDR2 YFSETQ. V was cut by 2 bases and J by 3 bases, with 12 bases left in between. The CDR3 is 14 amino acids. CDR3 region: CASSFGQENYEQYF. The CDR3 bases are TGCGCCAGCAGCTTCGGGCAGGAAAACTACGAGCAGTACTTC. Together with reference TRBV5-1 and TRBJ2-7, the CDR3 gives the full variable domain: KAGVTQTPRYLIKTRGQQVTLSCSPISGHRSVSWYQQTPGQGLQFLFEYFSETQRNKGNFPGRFSGRQFSNSRSEMNVSTLELGDSALYLCASSFGQENYEQYFGPGTRLTVT.

This rearrangement joins TRBV28 to TRBJ1-5; no reliable D call. V shed 10 bases and J shed 5 bases, with 12 bases lying between them. From germline, CDR1 is MDHEN and CDR2 SYDVKM. The CDR3 loop spans 12 amino acids. This CDR3 is CATTDRDQPQHF. CDR3 nucleotides: TGTGCCACCACTGACCGGGATCAGCCCCAGCATTTT.

The chain joins TRBV25-1 to TRBJ2-7, with 8 bases fitting TRBD1. Germline V lookup: CDR1 MGHDK, CDR2 SYGVNS. There are 13 residues in the CDR3. V shed 6 bases and J 5 bases; nucleotides not matched to a gene: 6. CDR3 residues: CASRRQGSDEQYF. The CDR3 DNA is TGTGCCAGCAGACGACAGGGGTCGGACGAGCAGTACTTC.

A few counts support this clone. The chain uses TRBV6-5 and TRBJ2-7; D possibly corresponds to TRBD1 (5 bases). CDR1 is MNHEY and CDR2 is SVGAGI in the germline V gene. The CDR3 covers 14 residues. V was shortened by 3 bases and J by 4 bases, with 13 bases between the two germline ends. The chain's CDR3 is CASSYSDRIYEQYF. In nucleotides, the CDR3 is TGTGCCAGCAGTTATTCAGACAGAATATACGAGCAGTACTTC.

The gene calls are TRBV9 and TRBJ2-2; D tentatively reads TRBD1 or TRBD2 (6 bases each). The CDR3 totals 15 residues. V was shortened by 0 bases and J by 3 bases, with 9 bases between the two germline ends. Germline values: CDR1 SGDLS, CDR2 YYNGEE. The CDR3 nucleotides are TGTGCCAGCAGCGTAGCCGGGGGCCACACCGGGGAGCTGTTTTTT. Encoded protein: CASSVAGGHTGELFF.

The rearrangement uses TRBV11-2 and TRBJ1-1, with D perhaps matching TRBD1 (5 bases). V lost 2 bases and J 7 bases, leaving 17 bases between the germline ends. The CDR3 has 15 residues. CDR1 is SGHAT, CDR2 FQNNGV, per germline. The CDR3 nucleotides read TGTGCCAGCAGCTTACTGGGGGACCTCAGGGATGAAGCTTTCTTT. It is translated as CASSLLGDLRDEAFF.

The chain uses TRBV10-3 and TRBJ2-5, with 7 bases that match TRBD1. The CDR3 consists of 14 residues. The germline V gene encodes CDR1 ENHRY and CDR2 SYGVKD. J was trimmed by 0 bases and V by 5 bases; bases with no gene match: 3. The CDR3 region is CAISLTGYQETQYF. DNA for the CDR3: TGTGCCATCAGTCTGACAGGGTACCAAGAGACCCAGTACTTC.

The chain has TRBV30 and TRBJ2-3; weak D call: TRBD2 (6 bases). Trimming took 6 bases from V and 3 from J, leaving 19 bases between them. CDR3 size: 15 residues. Germline V lookup: CDR1 GTSNPN, CDR2 SVGIG (reference sequence). The DNA for the CDR3 is TGTGCCTGCCCCGAGGAGCCCGGGGGAACAGATACGCAGTATTTT. It specifies CACPEEPGGTDTQYF.